These T cell receptor beta chains were read from a single sample in a study of blood T cell repertoires in COVID-19. Using immunoSEQ multiplex PCR, the repertoire was profiled, and TCRdb retains in-frame clones only, with some absent. This table has over 250,000 clones, approximately 92% appearing once. The sequenced material came from PBMCs or T cells enriched from blood (not recorded which). These receptor sequences come from a woman in her twenties or thirties who had recovered from COVID-19. Each CDR3 is given with its conserved first and last residue. D genes are given only for firm matches. Clone size, where shown, is once, few, many, or a class for clones that have expanded.

v_call,j_call,d_call,clone_size,cdr3_aa,cdr3_nt
TRBV29-1,TRBJ2-1,.,once,CSVEQYNEQFF,TGCAGCGTTGAACAGTACAATGAGCAGTTCTTC
TRBV3-1/TRBV3-2,TRBJ1-1,.,.,CASSQGIQVNTEAFF,TGTGCCAGCAGCCAAGGGATACAGGTGAACACTGAAGCTTTCTTT
TRBV14,TRBJ2-5,.,.,CASSHGPGSSWTQYF,TGTGCCAGCAGCCACGGCCCAGGATCTTCCTGGACCCAGTACTTC
TRBV7-9,TRBJ1-3,TRBD1,.,CASSHLDRVSGNTIYF,TGTGCCAGCAGCCACCTCGACAGGGTCTCTGGAAACACCATATATTTT
TRBV28,TRBJ1-1,TRBD1,.,CASSFGTGGVGDTEAFF,TGTGCCAGCAGTTTTGGGACAGGGGGCGTAGGGGACACTGAAGCTTTCTTT
TRBV7-2,TRBJ1-5,.,.,CASSPIHTGTSHQPQHF,TGTGCCAGCAGCCCGATCCATACCGGGACATCCCATCAGCCCCAGCATTTT
TRBV28,TRBJ1-1,.,.,CASSLGGLVTEAFF,TGTGCCAGCAGTTTAGGGGGGTTGGTCACTGAAGCTTTCTTT
TRBV28,TRBJ2-2,.,.,CAIRQGSNTGELFF,TGTGCCATCAGGCAGGGTTCGAACACCGGGGAGCTGTTTTTT
TRBV5-8,TRBJ1-5,TRBD1,few,CASSLYPTGTGNQPQHF,TGTGCCAGCAGCTTGTACCCCACCGGGACAGGGAATCAGCCCCAGCATTTT
TRBV11-2,TRBJ2-7,.,.,CASRPETGFTYEQYF,TGTGCCAGCAGACCTGAGACAGGTTTTACCTACGAGCAGTACTTC
TRBV6-2/TRBV6-3,TRBJ2-2,TRBD2,once,CASSTPLAANTGELFF,TGTGCCAGCAGTACCCCTCTAGCGGCGAACACCGGGGAGCTGTTTTTT
TRBV7-9,TRBJ2-7,.,.,CASSWDNSYEQYF,TGTGCCAGCAGCTGGGACAACTCCTACGAGCAGTACTTC
TRBV10-2,TRBJ2-7,.,.,CASGDRRAYEQYF,TGCGCCAGCGGTGACAGGAGGGCCTACGAGCAGTACTTC
TRBV5-1,TRBJ1-2,TRBD1,few,CASSSDRDYGYTF,TGCGCCAGCAGCTCGGACAGGGACTATGGCTACACCTTC
TRBV9,TRBJ2-6,TRBD2,.,CASSDQPTSVPSGANVLTF,TGTGCCAGCAGCGACCAGCCGACTAGCGTTCCCTCTGGGGCCAACGTCCTGACTTTC
TRBV28,TRBJ2-3,TRBD2,.,CASSLGAGDKDTQYF,TGTGCCAGCTCTCTCGGTGCGGGAGATAAGGATACGCAGTATTTT
TRBV5-4,TRBJ1-3,TRBD1,.,CASSSGGFGNTIYF,TGTGCCAGCAGCTCAGGGGGCTTTGGAAACACCATATATTTT
TRBV12-3/TRBV12-4,TRBJ1-3,.,.,CASNPGVNTIYF,TGTGCCAGCAACCCGGGGGTAAACACCATATATTTT
TRBV28,TRBJ2-2,.,.,CASTFPATATGELFF,TGTGCCAGCACCTTCCCCGCGACTGCCACCGGGGAGCTGTTTTTT
TRBV7-6,TRBJ2-6,.,once,CASSLRLLESAGANVLTF,TGTGCCAGCAGCTTAAGGCTACTAGAATCTGCTGGGGCCAACGTCCTGACTTTC
TRBV18,TRBJ2-1,TRBD2,.,CASSPAAGAYNEQFF,TGTGCCAGCTCACCAGCAGCGGGAGCCTACAATGAGCAGTTCTTC
TRBV11-2,TRBJ2-5,TRBD1,.,CASSTYRGETQYF,TGTGCCAGCAGCACCTACAGGGGAGAGACCCAGTACTTC
TRBV11-2,TRBJ1-6,TRBD1,.,CASSLGRPGQSSYNSPLHF,TGTGCCAGCAGCTTAGGACGTCCGGGACAGAGCTCCTATAATTCACCCCTCCACTTT
TRBV5-1,TRBJ1-1,TRBD1,.,CASSFDRTGEAFF,TGCGCCAGCAGCTTCGACCGGACAGGGGAAGCTTTCTTT
TRBV12-3/TRBV12-4,TRBJ2-7,.,.,CASSRDNSYEQYF,TGTGCCAGCAGCCGGGACAACTCCTACGAGCAGTACTTC
TRBV2,TRBJ1-4,.,.,CASSAPRAGVEKLFF,TGTGCCAGCAGTGCACCGAGAGCAGGGGTTGAAAAACTGTTTTTT
TRBV7-3,TRBJ2-3,.,.,CASSLYGREADTQYF,TGTGCCAGCAGCTTATACGGGAGAGAGGCAGATACGCAGTATTTT
TRBV7-6,TRBJ2-7,.,.,CASSGRGQLRGEQYF,TGTGCCAGCAGCGGTAGAGGGCAGCTACGAGGCGAGCAGTACTTC
TRBV9,TRBJ2-7,TRBD1,.,CASSPRGQGSYEQYF,TGTGCCAGCAGCCCCAGGGGGCAGGGCTCCTACGAGCAGTACTTC
TRBV23-1,TRBJ1-5,TRBD1,.,CASRHHLDRGFNQPQHF,TGCGCCAGCCGACATCACCTAGACAGGGGCTTCAATCAGCCCCAGCATTTT
TRBV19,TRBJ2-6,TRBD1,.,CASGTGEFGANVLTF,TGTGCCAGTGGGACAGGGGAATTTGGGGCCAACGTCCTGACTTTC
TRBV7-2,TRBJ2-7,TRBD2,.,CASSLAGTSFTYEQYF,TGTGCCAGCAGCTTAGCGGGGACTAGCTTTACCTACGAGCAGTACTTC
TRBV10-3,TRBJ1-2,.,once,CAISESYRVDNYGYTF,TGTGCCATCAGTGAGAGTTACAGGGTCGATAACTATGGCTACACCTTC
TRBV24-1,TRBJ2-1,TRBD2,few,CATSDLTTGRDEQFF,TGTGCCACCAGTGACCTGACCACCGGGAGGGATGAGCAGTTCTTC
TRBV30,TRBJ1-2,TRBD1,.,CAWGLDRGRGYTF,TGTGCCTGGGGACTCGACAGGGGGAGAGGCTACACCTTC
TRBV13,TRBJ1-2,.,once,CASSPSRTVNMATPSGYTF,.
TRBV4-3,TRBJ2-1,.,.,CASSQDNPSNEQFF,TGCGCCAGCAGCCAAGATAACCCTAGTAATGAGCAGTTCTTC
TRBV4-3,TRBJ2-1,TRBD2,.,CASSQGVPGLAGVGEQFF,TGCGCCAGCAGCCAAGGCGTCCCGGGACTAGCGGGAGTAGGTGAGCAGTTCTTC
TRBV11-2,TRBJ2-7,TRBD1,.,CASSQNGQGNEQYF,TGTGCCAGCAGCCAAAACGGACAGGGCAACGAGCAGTACTTC
TRBV6-2/TRBV6-3,TRBJ2-7,.,.,CASSPTGNYEQYF,TGTGCCAGCAGCCCGACAGGTAACTACGAGCAGTACTTC
TRBV6-5,TRBJ2-1,.,.,CASSYGGSRTDEQFF,TGTGCCAGCAGTTACGGAGGCTCTCGGACGGATGAGCAGTTCTTC
TRBV11-2,TRBJ1-2,.,.,CASSPTGYGYGYTF,TGTGCCAGCAGCCCAACAGGGTACGGCTATGGCTACACCTTC
TRBV10-3,TRBJ2-7,TRBD1,.,CAIRGQEEQYF,TGTGCCATTCGAGGACAGGAAGAGCAGTACTTC
TRBV24-1,TRBJ1-2,.,.,CATSEGPGYGYTF,TGTGCCACCAGTGAGGGCCCTGGCTATGGCTACACCTTC
TRBV5-1,TRBJ2-1,TRBD2,.,CASSLTSGGERDYNEQFF,TGCGCCAGCAGCTTGACTAGCGGGGGAGAGAGGGACTACAATGAGCAGTTCTTC
TRBV5-1,TRBJ2-6,TRBD2,once,CASSYIAGGSGANVLTF,TGCGCCAGCAGCTACATAGCGGGAGGGTCTGGGGCCAACGTCCTGACTTTC